The 5 T cell receptor beta chains below all came from one sample that was sequenced in a study of CD8+CD57+ T cells in acquired aplastic anemia. CD8+CD57+ cell expansion, shown by flow cytometry, had occurred in the patients selected for sequencing. TCR beta VDJ and CDR3 profiles were obtained from a genomic DNA template. MiXCR was run by TCRdb on the reads, yielding one entry per CDR3 protein. This sample has about 160,000 distinct CDR3 sequences, with around half found just once. Sequenced: sorted CD4+, CD8+, or CD8+CD57+ T cells (not recorded which) from PBMCs. The receptor set was obtained from a human donor with aplastic anemia.

The gene calls are TRBV2 and TRBJ2-1; 8 positions match TRBD1. The CDR3 has 13 amino acids. Germline V gene sequence: CDR1 SNHLY, CDR2 FYNNEI. V gave up 6 bases and J gave up 7 bases; unmatched junction bases: 5. The CDR3 region has the DNA TGTGCCAGCAGGGGACAGGTTCCTAATGAGCAGTTCTTC. Translated, it gives CASRGQVPNEQFF.

This clonotype was detected many times. This chain links TRBV4-2 with TRBJ1-4; D perhaps matches TRBD1 (5 bases). Germline-derived CDR1 and CDR2 are LGHNA and YNFKEQ. The length of the CDR3 is 14 residues. Trimming cost V 6 bases and J 6 bases, with 14 bases left between them. The CDR3 DNA sequence: TGTGCCAGCAGTTCGGACACCGTTTATGAAAAACTGTTTTTT. This translates into CASSSDTVYEKLFF.

This clonotype was observed many times. The chain uses TRBV11-2 and TRBJ2-7, with D unclear. The CDR3 has 15 residues. Germline-derived CDR1 and CDR2 are SGHAT and FQNNGV. V shed 6 bases and J shed 0 bases, with 15 bases lying between them. CDR3 in amino acids: CASRPRGPSSYEQYF. The CDR3 DNA follows: TGTGCCAGCAGGCCTCGAGGACCGAGCTCCTACGAGCAGTACTTC. The full variable domain, in which reference TRBV11-2 and TRBJ2-7 provide the parts outside the CDR3, is EAGVAQSPRYKIIEKRQSVAFWCNPISGHATLYWYQQILGQGPKLLIQFQNNGVVDDSQLPKDRFSAERLKGVDSTLKIQPAKLEDSAVYLCASRPRGPSSYEQYFGPGTRLTVT.

Note on this clonotype: The junction differs from germline at one of its ends, possibly a read error. This chain links TRBV29-1 with TRBJ1-1; unclear D gene. The CDR3 runs to 11 residues. Per germline, CDR1 SQVTM and CDR2 ANQGSEA. CDR3 loop: CSVVRPTGAFF. The CDR3 DNA reads as TGCAGCGTTGTTAGGCCCACTGGAGCTTTCTTT.

The chain is built from TRBV2 and TRBJ1-2; tentatively, D is TRBD1 (6 bases). Per the germline V gene, CDR1 is SNHLY and CDR2 is FYNNEI. V dropped 4 bases and J dropped 6 bases, with 12 bases sitting between them. The CDR3 spans 13 residues. CDR3 protein: CASSGQGLDGYTF. CDR3 DNA sequence: TGTGCCAGCAGTGGCCAGGGGTTGGATGGCTACACCTTC.